By share, the clone carrying this T cell receptor beta chain ranks as medium-sized. Trimming shortened V by 1 base and J by 6 bases, and 7 bases separated the two germline ends. This CDR3 has 13 amino acids. From germline, CDR1 is SGHDN and CDR2 FVKESK. This sample is part of a study of Tregs in tolerant kidney transplant recipients. Generated by immunoSEQ multiplex PCR, the TCRdb table keeps only in-frame clones and is missing some. This table has roughly 50,000 clones, over 85% appearing once. Mixed chimerism was transient after nonmyeloablative marrow transplants from related graft donors. The chain uses TRBV14 and TRBJ1-5; no clear D. The TCR was taken from a human patient who received a combined kidney and bone marrow transplant. These T cells may partly come from the graft donor. The specimen comprised CD8+ T cells from blood (PBMCs), sampled 12 months after the transplant. CDR3 DNA sequence: TGTGCCAGCAGCCAAGTAGTCGGTCAGCCCCAGCATTTT. Translation gives CASSQVVGQPQHF.